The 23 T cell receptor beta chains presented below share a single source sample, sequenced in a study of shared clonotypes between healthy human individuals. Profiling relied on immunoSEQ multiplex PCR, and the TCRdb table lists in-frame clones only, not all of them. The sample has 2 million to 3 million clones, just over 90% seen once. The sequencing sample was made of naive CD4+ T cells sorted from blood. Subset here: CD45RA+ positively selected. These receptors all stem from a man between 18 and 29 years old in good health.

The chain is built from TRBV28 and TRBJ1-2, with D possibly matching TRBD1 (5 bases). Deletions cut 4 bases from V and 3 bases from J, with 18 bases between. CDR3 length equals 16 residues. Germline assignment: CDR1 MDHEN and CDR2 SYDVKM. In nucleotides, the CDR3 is TGTGCCAGCAGTTACCCCCTTCGACAGAGGGACTATGGCTACACCTTC. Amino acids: CASSYPLRQRDYGYTF.

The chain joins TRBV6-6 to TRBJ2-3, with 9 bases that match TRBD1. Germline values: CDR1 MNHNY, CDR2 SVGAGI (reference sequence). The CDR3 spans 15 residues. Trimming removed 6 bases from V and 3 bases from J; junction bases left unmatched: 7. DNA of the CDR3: TGTGCCAGCAGGCCGGGACAGGGAAGGACAGATACGCAGTATTTT. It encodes CASRPGQGRTDTQYF.

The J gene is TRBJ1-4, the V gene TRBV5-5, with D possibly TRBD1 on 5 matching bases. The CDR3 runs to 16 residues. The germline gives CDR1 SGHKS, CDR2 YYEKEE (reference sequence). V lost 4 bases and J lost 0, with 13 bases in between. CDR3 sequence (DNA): TGTGCCAGCAGCCTAAGTGGGGGACCAACTAATGAAAAACTGTTTTTT. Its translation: CASSLSGGPTNEKLFF.

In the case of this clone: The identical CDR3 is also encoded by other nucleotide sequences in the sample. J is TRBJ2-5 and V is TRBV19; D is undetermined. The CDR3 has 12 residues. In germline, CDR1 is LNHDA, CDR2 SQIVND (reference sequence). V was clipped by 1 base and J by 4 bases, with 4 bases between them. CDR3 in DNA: TGTGCCAGTAGTATAGGGACAGAGACCCAGTACTTC. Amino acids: CASSIGTETQYF.

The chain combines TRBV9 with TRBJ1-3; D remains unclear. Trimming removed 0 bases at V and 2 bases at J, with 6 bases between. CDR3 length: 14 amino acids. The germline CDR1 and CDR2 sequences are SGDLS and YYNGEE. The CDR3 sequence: CASSVANTGNTIYF. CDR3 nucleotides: TGTGCCAGCAGCGTAGCAAACACTGGAAACACCATATATTTT.

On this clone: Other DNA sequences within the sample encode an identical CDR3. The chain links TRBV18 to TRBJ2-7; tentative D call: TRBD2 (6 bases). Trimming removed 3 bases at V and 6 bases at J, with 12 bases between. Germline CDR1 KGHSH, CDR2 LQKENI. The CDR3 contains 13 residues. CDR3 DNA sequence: TGTGCCAGCTCACCGGGTCCCGGGAGCGAGCAGTACTTC. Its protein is CASSPGPGSEQYF. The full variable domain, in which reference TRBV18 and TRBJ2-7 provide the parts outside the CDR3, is NAGVMQNPRHLVRRRGQEARLRCSPMKGHSHVYWYRQLPEEGLKFMVYLQKENIIDESGMPKERFSAEFPKEGPSILRIQQVVRGDSAAYFCASSPGPGSEQYFGPGTRLTVT.

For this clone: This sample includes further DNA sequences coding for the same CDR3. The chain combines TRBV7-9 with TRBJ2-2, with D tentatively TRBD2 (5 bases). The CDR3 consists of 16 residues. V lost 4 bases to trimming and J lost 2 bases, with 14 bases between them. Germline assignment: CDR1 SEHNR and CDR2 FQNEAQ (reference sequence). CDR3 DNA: TGTGCCAGCAGCTCCGCCGGACTCCTAAACACCGGGGAGCTGTTTTTT. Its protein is CASSSAGLLNTGELFF.

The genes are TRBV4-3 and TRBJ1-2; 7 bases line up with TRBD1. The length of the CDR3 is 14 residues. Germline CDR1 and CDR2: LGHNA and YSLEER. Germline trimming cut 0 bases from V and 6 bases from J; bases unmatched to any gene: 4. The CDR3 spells CASSQDAQGNGYTF. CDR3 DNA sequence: TGCGCCAGCAGCCAAGATGCACAGGGGAATGGCTACACCTTC.

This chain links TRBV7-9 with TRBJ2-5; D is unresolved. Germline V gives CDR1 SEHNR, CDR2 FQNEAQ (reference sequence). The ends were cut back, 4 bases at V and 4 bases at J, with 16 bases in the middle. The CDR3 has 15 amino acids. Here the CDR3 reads CASSYPKPTAETQYF. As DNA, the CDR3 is TGTGCCAGCAGCTACCCCAAGCCGACGGCAGAGACCCAGTACTTC.

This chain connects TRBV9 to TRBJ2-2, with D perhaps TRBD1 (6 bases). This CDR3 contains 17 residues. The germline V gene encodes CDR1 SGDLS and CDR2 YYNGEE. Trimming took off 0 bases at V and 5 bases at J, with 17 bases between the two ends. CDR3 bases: TGTGCCAGCAGCGTAGACGCCTTAATGAGGGGGACCGGGGAGCTGTTTTTT. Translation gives CASSVDALMRGTGELFF. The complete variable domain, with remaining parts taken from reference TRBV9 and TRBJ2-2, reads DSGVTQTPKHLITATGQRVTLRCSPRSGDLSVYWYQQSLDQGLQFLIQYYNGEERAKGNILERFSAQQFPDLHSELNLSSLELGDSALYFCASSVDALMRGTGELFFGEGSRLTVL.

CDR3 bases: TGTGCCAGCAGTGGATTTGGGACAGGGGGCCGTGGCACTGAAGCTTTCTTT. It is translated as CASSGFGTGGRGTEAFF. V gene TRBV6-1 combines with J gene TRBJ1-1, with 12 bases fitting TRBD1. The V segment lost 4 bases and the J segment 4 bases; nucleotides outside the gene matches: 10. This CDR3 has 17 amino acids. In germline, CDR1 is MNHNS, CDR2 SASEGT.

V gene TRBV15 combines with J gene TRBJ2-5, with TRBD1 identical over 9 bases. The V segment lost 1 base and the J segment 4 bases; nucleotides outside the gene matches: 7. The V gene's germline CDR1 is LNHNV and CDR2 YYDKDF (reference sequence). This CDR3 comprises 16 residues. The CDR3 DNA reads TGTGCCACCAGCAGAGTCCGGGACAGGGAGGGAGAGACCCAGTACTTC. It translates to CATSRVRDREGETQYF.

The CDR3 region has the DNA TGTGCCAGCAGCCAGGGACAGCCCGGGGCCCGAAGAAAGTTCTTC. It translates to CASSQGQPGARRKFF. V is TRBV11-2 and J is TRBJ2-1, with TRBD1 matching over 7 bases. Germline CDR1 reads SGHAT; CDR2 reads FQNNGV. CDR3 size: 15 residues. Trimming removed 5 bases from V and 14 bases from J; junction bases left unmatched: 18.

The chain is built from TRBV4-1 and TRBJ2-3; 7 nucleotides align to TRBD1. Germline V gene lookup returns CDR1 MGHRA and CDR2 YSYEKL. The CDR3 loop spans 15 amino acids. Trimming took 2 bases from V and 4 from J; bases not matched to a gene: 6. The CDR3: CASSQIGGFADTQYF. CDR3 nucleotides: TGCGCCAGCAGCCAAATAGGGGGCTTCGCAGATACGCAGTATTTT.

For the CDR3, the DNA is TGTGCCAGCAGCTCACCGGGATCCACAGATACGCAGTATTTT. Translating it yields CASSSPGSTDTQYF. This chain links TRBV7-2 with TRBJ2-3; tentatively, D is TRBD2 (5 bases). V was trimmed by 4 bases and J by 2 bases, leaving 10 bases between them. Per the germline V gene, CDR1 is SGHTA and CDR2 is FQGNSA. The CDR3 consists of 14 residues.

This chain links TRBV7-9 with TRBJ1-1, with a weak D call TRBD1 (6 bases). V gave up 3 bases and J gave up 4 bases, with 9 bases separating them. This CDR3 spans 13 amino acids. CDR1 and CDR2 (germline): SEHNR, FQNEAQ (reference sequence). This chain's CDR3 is CASSFRGPTEAFF. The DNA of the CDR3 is TGTGCCAGCAGCTTCAGGGGTCCCACTGAAGCTTTCTTT. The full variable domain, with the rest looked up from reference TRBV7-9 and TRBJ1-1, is DTGVSQNPRHKITKRGQNVTFRCDPISEHNRLYWYRQTLGQGPEFLTYFQNEAQLEKSRLLSDRFSAERPKGSFSTLEIQRTEQGDSAMYLCASSFRGPTEAFFGQGTRLTVV.

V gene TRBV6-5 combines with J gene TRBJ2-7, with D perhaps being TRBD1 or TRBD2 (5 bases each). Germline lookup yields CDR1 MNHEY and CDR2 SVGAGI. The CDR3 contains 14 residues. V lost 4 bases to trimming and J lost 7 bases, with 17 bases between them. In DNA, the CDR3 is TGTGCCAGCAGTTCGGGGCAGGTCGGGGAGGAGCAGTACTTC. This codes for CASSSGQVGEEQYF.

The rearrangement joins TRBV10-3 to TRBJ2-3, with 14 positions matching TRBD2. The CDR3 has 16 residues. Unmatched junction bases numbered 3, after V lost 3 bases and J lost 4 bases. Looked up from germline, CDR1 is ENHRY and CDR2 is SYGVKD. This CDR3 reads CAISEGLAGGSDTQYF. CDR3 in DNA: TGTGCCATCAGTGAAGGACTAGCGGGGGGATCAGATACGCAGTATTTT.

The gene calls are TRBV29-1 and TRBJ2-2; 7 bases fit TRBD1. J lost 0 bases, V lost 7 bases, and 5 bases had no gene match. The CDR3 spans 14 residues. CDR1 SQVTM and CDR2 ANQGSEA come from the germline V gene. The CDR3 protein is CSASGTANTGELFF. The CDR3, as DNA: TGCAGCGCCTCCGGGACAGCGAACACCGGGGAGCTGTTTTTT.

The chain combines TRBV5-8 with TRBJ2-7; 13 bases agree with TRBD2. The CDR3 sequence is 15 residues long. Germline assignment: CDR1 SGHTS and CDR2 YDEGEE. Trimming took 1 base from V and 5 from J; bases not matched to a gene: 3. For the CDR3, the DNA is TGTGCCAGCAGCTTGAGACTAGCGGGGGGCAACGAGCAGTACTTC. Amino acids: CASSLRLAGGNEQYF.

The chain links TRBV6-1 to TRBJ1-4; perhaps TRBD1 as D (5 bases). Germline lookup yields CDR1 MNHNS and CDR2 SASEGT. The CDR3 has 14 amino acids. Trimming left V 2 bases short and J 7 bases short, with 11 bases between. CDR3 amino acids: CASSEMGLGEKLFF. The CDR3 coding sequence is TGTGCCAGCAGTGAAATGGGGCTCGGTGAAAAACTGTTTTTT.

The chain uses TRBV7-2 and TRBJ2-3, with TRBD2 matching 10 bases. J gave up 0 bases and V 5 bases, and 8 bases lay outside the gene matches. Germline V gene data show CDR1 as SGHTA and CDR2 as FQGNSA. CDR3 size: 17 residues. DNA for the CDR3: TGTGCCAGCAGCCGGGGGCTAGCGGGAGCTAGCACAGATACGCAGTATTTT. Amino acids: CASSRGLAGASTDTQYF.

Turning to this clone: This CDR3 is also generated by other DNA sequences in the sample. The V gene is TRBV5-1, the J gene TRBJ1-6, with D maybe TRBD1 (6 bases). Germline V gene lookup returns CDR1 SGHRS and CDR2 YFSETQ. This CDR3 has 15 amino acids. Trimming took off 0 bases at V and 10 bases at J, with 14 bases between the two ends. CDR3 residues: CASSLGGRGRSPLHF. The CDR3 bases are TGCGCCAGCAGCTTGGGGGGCAGGGGTCGATCACCCCTCCACTTT.